This T cell receptor beta chain is drawn from a study of T cells in Graves' hyperthyroidism and ophthalmopathy. Findings and caveats of the study: Among clonotypes expanded in thyroid above 0.001, most were also found in blood.

The CDR3 regions of TCR beta were amplified from RNA transcripts. A first-round RT-PCR of the TCR CDR3 used the HTBI primer set. TCRdb re-analysed the multiplex PCR reads in MiXCR, keeping a single row per CDR3 protein. This table holds fewer than 400,000 distinct CDR3 sequences, 20% to 25% found once. An absence of ophthalmopathy progression within 18 months meant stable Graves' hyperthyroidism. The PBMCs were taken from roughly 10 ml of fresh peripheral blood. This clonotype turned up a few times. No antigen is known for it. The V end was cut by 6 bases, the J end by 6 bases, with 11 bases between. The CDR3 has 12 amino acids.

The TCR originated in a man aged 45-65 years with Graves' hyperthyroidism. V usage is TRBV12-3 or TRBV12-4 and J usage is TRBJ1-2; the D is unclear. The sample was blood. The CDR3 protein is CASSPGWDGYTF. The DNA for the CDR3 is TGTGCCAGCAGCCCGGGTTGGGATGGCTACACCTTC.